Listed below are T cell receptor beta chains from one sample, sequenced in a study of beta chain features in type 1 diabetes. Measured with immunoSEQ multiplex PCR; TCRdb has only the in-frame clones, and not every one. The sample lists 550,000 to 850,000 clones; about an eighth were seen once. Specimen: naive CD4+ T cells from blood. These receptors originate from a man younger than 35 with type 1 diabetes. Both conserved end residues are trimmed from each CDR3.

v_call: TRBV30; cdr3_aa: AWSVSGLRSF
v_call: TRBV9; cdr3_aa: ASSERPQTETNEKLF
v_call: TRBV11-2; cdr3_aa: ASSLAGVRTEAF
v_call: TRBV15; cdr3_aa: ATSRGGITGDTQY
v_call: TRBV10-2; cdr3_aa: ASRRGFSPLH
v_call: TRBV11-1; cdr3_aa: ASSLHVYEKLF
v_call: TRBV30; cdr3_aa: AWSVPDRGLSGYT
v_call: TRBV29-1; cdr3_aa: SVDVVGTNHYEQY
v_call: TRBV7-9; cdr3_aa: ASSLTAGDLDTQY
v_call: TRBV18; cdr3_aa: ASSPLTGRSEKLF
v_call: TRBV30; cdr3_aa: ALIGQGSEKLF
v_call: TRBV30; cdr3_aa: ASYGTEAF
v_call: TRBV5-6; cdr3_aa: ASSLSRPTGELF
v_call: TRBV21-1; cdr3_aa: ASSKAFGCNEQY
v_call: TRBV14; cdr3_aa: ASTGNMGIQY
v_call: TRBV5-1; cdr3_aa: ASSLLRDYEQY
v_call: TRBV13; cdr3_aa: ASSSTNSPLH
v_call: TRBV28; cdr3_aa: ASSLLHHNEQF
v_call: TRBV5-4; cdr3_aa: ASKRSGVDNSPLH
v_call: TRBV5-4; cdr3_aa: ASRENTGGDNEQF
v_call: TRBV29-1; cdr3_aa: SVEGAARQETQY
v_call: TRBV5-8; cdr3_aa: ASSLWVSGTEAF
v_call: TRBV29-1; cdr3_aa: SGVPGDIMSYEQY
v_call: TRBV6-5; cdr3_aa: ASSYWPGDEQY
v_call: TRBV5-6; cdr3_aa: ASSLGHSNQPQH
v_call: TRBV15; cdr3_aa: ATSGRGSGNQPQH
v_call: TRBV10-3; cdr3_aa: AISERRAAYNQPQH
v_call: TRBV5-1; cdr3_aa: ASSLSRELPKSYNEQF
v_call: TRBV19; cdr3_aa: ASSIAGTGEETQY
v_call: TRBV4-1; cdr3_aa: ASSQEGDSINTEAF
v_call: TRBV5-1; cdr3_aa: ASSFTGNDGYT
v_call: TRBV4-1; cdr3_aa: ASSQDRIATNEKLF
v_call: TRBV9; cdr3_aa: ASSVGVGVTYEQY
v_call: TRBV28; cdr3_aa: ASSSSGQHQPQH
v_call: TRBV5-4; cdr3_aa: ASSSVVDTGELF
v_call: TRBV19; cdr3_aa: ASRTHRDSNQPQH
v_call: TRBV2; cdr3_aa: ASSGELAYTYEQY
v_call: TRBV7-6; cdr3_aa: ASSLTDQPQH
v_call: TRBV5-1; cdr3_aa: ASAGSTGSNEQY
v_call: TRBV4-1; cdr3_aa: ASSVESGGPYNEQF
v_call: TRBV4-1; cdr3_aa: ASSLPGYPYGYT
v_call: TRBV14; cdr3_aa: ASSQGLAGPDEQF
v_call: TRBV2; cdr3_aa: ASSSGYT
v_call: TRBV10-3; cdr3_aa: AISESGLTGELF
v_call: TRBV7-8; cdr3_aa: ASSLPKYGQTPSGANVLT
v_call: TRBV9; cdr3_aa: ASSAQLAGGGTSNEQF
v_call: TRBV30; cdr3_aa: AYHPGHTYEQY
v_call: TRBV6-1; cdr3_aa: ASSAGQAPVGTEAF
v_call: TRBV27; cdr3_aa: ASSFDLRVMGGYT
v_call: TRBV30; cdr3_aa: AWSVRGDQPQH
v_call: TRBV15; cdr3_aa: ATSRIRQALAGNTIY
v_call: TRBV6-6; cdr3_aa: ASSYGERGHYGYT
v_call: TRBV29-1; cdr3_aa: SVGDRGLSGNTIY
v_call: TRBV28; cdr3_aa: ASSSGGTEAF
v_call: TRBV7-8; cdr3_aa: ASSKQDNTEAF
v_call: TRBV10-3; cdr3_aa: AINGQGTDTQY
v_call: TRBV10-1; cdr3_aa: ASSERDSYEQY
v_call: TRBV2; cdr3_aa: ASDRVPYNEQF